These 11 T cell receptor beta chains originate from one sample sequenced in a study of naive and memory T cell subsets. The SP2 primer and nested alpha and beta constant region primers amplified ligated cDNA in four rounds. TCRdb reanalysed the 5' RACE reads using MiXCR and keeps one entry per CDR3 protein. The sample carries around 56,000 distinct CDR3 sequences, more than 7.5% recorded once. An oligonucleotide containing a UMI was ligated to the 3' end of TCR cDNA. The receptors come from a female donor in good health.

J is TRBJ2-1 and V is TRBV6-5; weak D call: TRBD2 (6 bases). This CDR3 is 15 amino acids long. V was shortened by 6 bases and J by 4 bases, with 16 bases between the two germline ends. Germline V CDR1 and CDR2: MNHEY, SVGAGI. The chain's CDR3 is CASSEWGGEYNEQFF. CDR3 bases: TGTGCCAGCAGCGAATGGGGCGGGGAATACAATGAGCAGTTCTTC.

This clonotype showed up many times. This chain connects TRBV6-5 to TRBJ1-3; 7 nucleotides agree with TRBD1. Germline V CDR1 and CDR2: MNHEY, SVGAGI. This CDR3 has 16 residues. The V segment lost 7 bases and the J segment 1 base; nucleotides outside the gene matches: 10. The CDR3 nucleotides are TGTGCCAGCACCACACAGGGGAAGGGTTCTGGAAACACCATATATTTT. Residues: CASTTQGKGSGNTIYF.

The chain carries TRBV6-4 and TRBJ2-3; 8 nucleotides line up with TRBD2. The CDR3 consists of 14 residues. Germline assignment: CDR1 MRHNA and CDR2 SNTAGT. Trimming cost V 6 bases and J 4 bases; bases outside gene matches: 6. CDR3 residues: CASRLAGGPDTQYF. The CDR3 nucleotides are TGTGCCAGCAGATTGGCGGGGGGCCCAGATACGCAGTATTTT.

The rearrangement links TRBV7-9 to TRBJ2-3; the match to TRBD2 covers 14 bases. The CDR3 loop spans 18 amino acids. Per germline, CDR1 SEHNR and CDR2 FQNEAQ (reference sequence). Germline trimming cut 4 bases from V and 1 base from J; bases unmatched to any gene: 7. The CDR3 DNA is TGTGCCAGCAGCTGCCCGGGACTAGCGGGGGCATGCACAGATACGCAGTATTTT. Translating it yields CASSCPGLAGACTDTQYF.

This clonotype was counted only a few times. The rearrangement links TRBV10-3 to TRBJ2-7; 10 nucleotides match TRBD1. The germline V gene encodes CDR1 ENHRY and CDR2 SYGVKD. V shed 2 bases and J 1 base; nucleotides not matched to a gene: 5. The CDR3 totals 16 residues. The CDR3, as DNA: TGTGCCATCAGTGAGCCGGGACAGGGGTCTTCCTACGAGCAGTACTTC. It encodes CAISEPGQGSSYEQYF.

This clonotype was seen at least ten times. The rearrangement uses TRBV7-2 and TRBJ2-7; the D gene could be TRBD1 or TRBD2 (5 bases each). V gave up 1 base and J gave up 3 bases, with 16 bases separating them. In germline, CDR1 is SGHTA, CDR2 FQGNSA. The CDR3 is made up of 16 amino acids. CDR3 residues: CASSLGGSRTSYEQYF. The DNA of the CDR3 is TGTGCCAGCAGCTTAGGGGGGTCGAGGACAAGCTACGAGCAGTACTTC.

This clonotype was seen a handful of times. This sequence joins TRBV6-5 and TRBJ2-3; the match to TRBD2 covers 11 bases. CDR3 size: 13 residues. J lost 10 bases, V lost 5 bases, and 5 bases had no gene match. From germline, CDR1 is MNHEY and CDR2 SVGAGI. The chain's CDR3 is CASSGTSGGAQYF. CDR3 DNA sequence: TGTGCCAGCAGTGGGACTAGCGGCGGGGCGCAGTATTTT.

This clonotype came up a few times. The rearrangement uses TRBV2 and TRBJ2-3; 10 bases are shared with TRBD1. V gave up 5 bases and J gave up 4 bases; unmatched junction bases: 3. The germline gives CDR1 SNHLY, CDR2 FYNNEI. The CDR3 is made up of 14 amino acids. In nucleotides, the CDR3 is TGTGCCAGCAGTCAGACAGGGGGCTCAGATACGCAGTATTTT. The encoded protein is CASSQTGGSDTQYF.

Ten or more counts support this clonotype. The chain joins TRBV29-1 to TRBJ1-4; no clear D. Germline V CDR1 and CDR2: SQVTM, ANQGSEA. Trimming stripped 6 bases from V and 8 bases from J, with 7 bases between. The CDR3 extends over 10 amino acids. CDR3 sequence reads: CSVRVEKLFF. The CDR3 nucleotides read TGCAGCGTCCGTGTCGAAAAACTGTTTTTT.

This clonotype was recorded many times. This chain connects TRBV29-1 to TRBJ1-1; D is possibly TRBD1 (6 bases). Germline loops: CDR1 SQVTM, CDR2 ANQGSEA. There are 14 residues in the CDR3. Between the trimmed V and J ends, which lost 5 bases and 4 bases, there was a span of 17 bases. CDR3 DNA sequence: TGCAGCGTTCATTCTCTACAGGGTTCCACTGAAGCTTTCTTT. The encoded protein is CSVHSLQGSTEAFF.

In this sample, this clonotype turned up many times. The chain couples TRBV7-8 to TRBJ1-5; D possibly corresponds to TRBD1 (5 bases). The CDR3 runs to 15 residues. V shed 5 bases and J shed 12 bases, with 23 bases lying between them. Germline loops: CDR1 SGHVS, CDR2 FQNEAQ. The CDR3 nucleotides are TGTGCCAGCAGCGACCCTTTCGACGGGGATCAGGGCCAGCATTTT. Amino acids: CASSDPFDGDQGQHF.